This T cell receptor beta chain appears in the sequencing data of a study of cytomegalovirus exposure and HLA in healthy donors. V lost 6 bases to trimming and J lost 1 base, with 12 bases between them. CDR3 length: 14 residues. Germline assignment: CDR1 ENHRY and CDR2 SYGVKD. A remark on this clone: No antigen is known for it.

60 Vbeta and 13 Jbeta primers were used in PCR. Data came from immunoSEQ multiplex PCR; TCRdb stores just in-frame clones and leaves some out. The data contain 90,000 to 100,000 clones, around 73% of them singletons. Study-wide results and caveats: A missense variant in DCLRE1C was later tied to TCR beta V- and J-gene trimming. Most of the TCR beta V segments (in an earlier analysis) were productive either about 87% or about 30% of the time.

The gene calls are TRBV10-3 and TRBJ1-1; D unclear. The clonotype originates from a female donor in good health and CMV-seronegative. Source material: PBMCs. CDR3 sequence reads: CAISGFKGNTEAFF. The CDR3 nucleotides are TGTGCCATCAGCGGGTTCAAAGGGAACACTGAAGCTTTCTTT.